This TCR beta chain emerged from a study of vaccination and CD4 T cells after COVID-19. Overall study context: Convalescents were six males and four females, two of them Hispanic. Median time from second vaccine dose to sampling was 72 days (14 to 241). General study points: Post-vaccination reactive clonotypes (median approximately 38) did not differ significantly from post-infection (more than 20). Convalescent patients gained a median about 90% of their reactive clones only post-vaccination.

Of note for this clonotype: Its antigen is not identified. An end of the junction does not agree with germline; a read error may underlie this.

Each CDR3 protein gets one entry after TCRdb re-called the PCR reads with MiXCR. This repertoire shows 20,000 or so distinct CDR3 sequences, around three fifths found once; its top ten account for roughly 1.1%. The specimen was CD4+ T cells from blood, collected after SARS-CoV-2 vaccination. The clonotype comes from a human donor who had recovered from COVID-19.

CDR3 sequence: CAGSRAVGVGGSNYGYTF. As DNA, the CDR3 is TGTGCCGGCAGCCGGGCGGTGGGGGTCGGGGGATCTAACTATGGCTACACCTTC. The chain couples TRBV11-2 to TRBJ1-2, with D possibly being TRBD1 (5 bases). The CDR3 runs to 18 residues. Looked up from germline, CDR1 is SGHAT and CDR2 is FQNNGV. Together with reference TRBV11-2 and TRBJ1-2, the CDR3 gives the full variable domain: EAGVAQSPRYKIIEKRQSVAFWCNPISGHATLYWYQQILGQGPKLLIQFQNNGVVDDSQLPKDRFSAERLKGVDSTLKIQPAKLEDSAVYLCAGSRAVGVGGSNYGYTFGSGTRLTVV.